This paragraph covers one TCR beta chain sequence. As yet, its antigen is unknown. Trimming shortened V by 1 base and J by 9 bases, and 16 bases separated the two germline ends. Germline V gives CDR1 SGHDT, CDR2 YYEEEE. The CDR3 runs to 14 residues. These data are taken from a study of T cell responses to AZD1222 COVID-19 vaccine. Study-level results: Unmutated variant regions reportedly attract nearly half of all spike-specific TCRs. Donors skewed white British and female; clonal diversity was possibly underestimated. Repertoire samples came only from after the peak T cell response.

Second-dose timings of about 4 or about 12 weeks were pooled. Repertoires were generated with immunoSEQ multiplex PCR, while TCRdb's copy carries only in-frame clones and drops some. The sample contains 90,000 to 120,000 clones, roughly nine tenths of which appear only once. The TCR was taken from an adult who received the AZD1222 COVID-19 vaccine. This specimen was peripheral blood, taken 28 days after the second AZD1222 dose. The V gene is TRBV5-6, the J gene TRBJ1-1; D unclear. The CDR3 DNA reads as TGTGCCAGCAGCTTGTGGGCCGCCCCGGGAAAAGCTTTCTTT. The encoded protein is CASSLWAAPGKAFF.